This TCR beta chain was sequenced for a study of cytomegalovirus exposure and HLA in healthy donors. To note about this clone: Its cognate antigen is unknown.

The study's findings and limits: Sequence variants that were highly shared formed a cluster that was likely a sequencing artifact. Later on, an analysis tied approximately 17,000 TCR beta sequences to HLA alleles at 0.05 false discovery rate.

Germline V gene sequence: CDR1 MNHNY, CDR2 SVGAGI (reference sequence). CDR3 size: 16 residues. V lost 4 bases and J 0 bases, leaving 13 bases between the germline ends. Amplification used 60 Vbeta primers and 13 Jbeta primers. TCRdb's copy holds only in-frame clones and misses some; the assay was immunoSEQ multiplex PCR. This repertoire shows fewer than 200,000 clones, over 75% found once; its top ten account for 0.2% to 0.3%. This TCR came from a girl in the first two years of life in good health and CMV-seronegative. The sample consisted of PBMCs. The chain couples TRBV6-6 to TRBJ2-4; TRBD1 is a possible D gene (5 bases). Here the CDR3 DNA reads TGTGCCAGCAGTTCGTACAGGTCCCTAGCCAAAAACATTCAGTACTTC. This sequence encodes CASSSYRSLAKNIQYF.